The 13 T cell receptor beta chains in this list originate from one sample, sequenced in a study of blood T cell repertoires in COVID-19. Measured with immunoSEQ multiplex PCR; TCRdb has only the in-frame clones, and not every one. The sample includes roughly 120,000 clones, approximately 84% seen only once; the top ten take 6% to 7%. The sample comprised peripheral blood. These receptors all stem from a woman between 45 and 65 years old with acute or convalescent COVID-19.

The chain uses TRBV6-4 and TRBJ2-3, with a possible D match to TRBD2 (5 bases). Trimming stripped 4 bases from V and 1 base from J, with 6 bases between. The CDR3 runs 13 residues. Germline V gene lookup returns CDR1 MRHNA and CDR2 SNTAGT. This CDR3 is CASSVGGTDTQYF. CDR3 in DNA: TGTGCCAGCAGTGTCGGGGGCACAGATACGCAGTATTTT.

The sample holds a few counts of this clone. The CDR3, as DNA: TGTGCCAGTATGGATGGAGCGGGGGCCGGCTACGAGCAGTACTTC. Amino acids: CASMDGAGAGYEQYF. The chain combines TRBV19 with TRBJ2-7, with TRBD2 matching over 8 bases. The V gene's germline CDR1 is LNHDA and CDR2 SQIVND (reference sequence). This CDR3 is built from 15 residues. V was pared by 7 bases and J by 3 bases, with 11 bases of the junction left unmatched. Variable domain in full (rest from reference TRBV19 and TRBJ2-7): DGGITQSPKYLFRKEGQNVTLSCEQNLNHDAMYWYRQDPGQGLRLIYYSQIVNDFQKGDIAEGYSVSREKKESFPLTVTSAQKNPTAFYLCASMDGAGAGYEQYFGPGTRLTVT.

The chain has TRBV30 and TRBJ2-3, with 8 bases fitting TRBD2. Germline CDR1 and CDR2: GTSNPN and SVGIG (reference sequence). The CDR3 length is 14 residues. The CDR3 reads CASGGRGHADTQYF. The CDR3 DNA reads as TGTGCTTCGGGGGGGCGGGGTCACGCAGATACGCAGTATTTT.

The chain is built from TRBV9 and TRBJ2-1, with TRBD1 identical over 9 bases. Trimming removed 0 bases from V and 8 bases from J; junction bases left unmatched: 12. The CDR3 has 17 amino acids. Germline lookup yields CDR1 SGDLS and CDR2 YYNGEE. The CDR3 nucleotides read TGTGCCAGCAGCGTAGGTTTCCTGACAGGGGGTCGGGATGAGCAGTTCTTC. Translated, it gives CASSVGFLTGGRDEQFF.

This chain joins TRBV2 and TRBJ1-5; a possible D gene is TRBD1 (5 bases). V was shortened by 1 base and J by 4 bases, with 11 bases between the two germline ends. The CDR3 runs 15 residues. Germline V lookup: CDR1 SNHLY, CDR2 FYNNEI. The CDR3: CASSEEGIANQPQHF. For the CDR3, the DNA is TGTGCCAGCAGTGAAGAGGGGATTGCAAATCAGCCCCAGCATTTT.

The DNA for the CDR3 is TGTGCCAGTAGTATGGAGTGGAGTAATCCCTATGGCTACACCTTC. It codes for CASSMEWSNPYGYTF. J is TRBJ1-2 and V is TRBV19; D unresolved. This CDR3 contains 15 residues. CDR1 is LNHDA, CDR2 SQIVND, per germline (reference sequence). V lost 3 bases to trimming and J lost 4 bases, with 15 bases between them.

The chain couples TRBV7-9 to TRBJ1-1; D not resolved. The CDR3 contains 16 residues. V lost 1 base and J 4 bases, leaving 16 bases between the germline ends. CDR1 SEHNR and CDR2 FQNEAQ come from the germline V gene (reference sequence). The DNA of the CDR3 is TGTGCCAGCAGCTTAGGGGAGGGCAGGTGGGGCACTGAAGCTTTCTTT. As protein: CASSLGEGRWGTEAFF.

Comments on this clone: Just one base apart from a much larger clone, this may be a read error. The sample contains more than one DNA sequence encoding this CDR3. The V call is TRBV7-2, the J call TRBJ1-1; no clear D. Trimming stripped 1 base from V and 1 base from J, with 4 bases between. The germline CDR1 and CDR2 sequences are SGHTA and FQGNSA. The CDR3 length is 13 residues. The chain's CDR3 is CASSLGQNTEAFF. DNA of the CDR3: TGTGCCAGCAGCTTAGGACAGAACACTGAAGCTTTCTTT. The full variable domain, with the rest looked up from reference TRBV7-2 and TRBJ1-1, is GAGVSQSPSNKVTEKGKDVELRCDPISGHTALYWYRQSLGQGLEFLIYFQGNSAPDKSGLPSDRFSAERTGGSVSTLTIQRTQQEDSAVYLCASSLGQNTEAFFGQGTRLTVV.

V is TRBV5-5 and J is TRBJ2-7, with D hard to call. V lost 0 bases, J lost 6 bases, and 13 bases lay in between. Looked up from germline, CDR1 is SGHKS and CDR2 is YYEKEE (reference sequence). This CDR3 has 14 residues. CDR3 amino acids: CASSLDSWLGEQYF. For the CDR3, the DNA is TGTGCCAGCAGCTTGGACAGTTGGCTGGGCGAGCAGTACTTC.

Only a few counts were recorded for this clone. CDR3 amino acids: CAISAGGGLDQPQHF. CDR3 bases: TGTGCCATCAGTGCCGGAGGTGGGCTCGATCAGCCCCAGCATTTT. The chain recombines TRBV10-3 with TRBJ1-5; no clear D. The CDR3 spans 15 residues. The germline V gene encodes CDR1 ENHRY and CDR2 SYGVKD. Trimming stripped 4 bases from V and 5 bases from J, with 15 bases between.

DNA for the CDR3: TGTGCCGCTACTTCCTCTTGGGCCCCCCAGCATTTT. Translated: CAATSSWAPQHF. The chain recombines TRBV19 with TRBJ1-5, with D hard to call. The V gene lost 11 bases and the J gene lost 10 bases, with 18 bases spanning the gap. There are 12 residues in the CDR3. Germline-derived CDR1 and CDR2 are LNHDA and SQIVND (reference sequence).

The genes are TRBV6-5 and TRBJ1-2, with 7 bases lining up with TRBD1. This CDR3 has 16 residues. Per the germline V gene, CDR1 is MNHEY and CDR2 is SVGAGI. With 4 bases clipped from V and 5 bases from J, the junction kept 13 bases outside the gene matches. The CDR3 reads CASSSLGQAGGYGYTF. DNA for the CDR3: TGTGCCAGCAGTTCGCTTGGACAGGCTGGGGGGTATGGCTACACCTTC.

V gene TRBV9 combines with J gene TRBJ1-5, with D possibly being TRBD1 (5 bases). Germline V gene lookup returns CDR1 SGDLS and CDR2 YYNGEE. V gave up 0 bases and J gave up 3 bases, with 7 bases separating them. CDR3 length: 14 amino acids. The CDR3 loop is CASSVGQNNQPQHF. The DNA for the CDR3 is TGTGCCAGCAGCGTAGGACAGAACAATCAGCCCCAGCATTTT.